The next 8 T cell receptor beta chains were all read from a single sample in a study of human CD8 memory T cell subsets. UMI-labeled 5' RACE generated the TCR beta libraries. TCRdb reprocessed the 5' RACE reads and keeps a single row for each CDR3 protein, giving no DNA. Its clone listing holds 4,500 to 6,000 distinct CDR3 sequences. Sample: CD8+ T cells from PBMCs. These TCRs come from a human donor in good health.

In terms of frequency, this clonotype is medium-sized (0.01 to 0.1%). J is TRBJ1-2 and V is TRBV25-1. Looked up from germline, CDR1 is MGHDK and CDR2 is SYGVNS. The CDR3 spans 13 residues. This CDR3 is CASRGYPNYGYTF.

This CDR3 is CASSLARGEQYF. The chain combines TRBV7-9 with TRBJ2-7; the TRBD2 assignment by TCRdb is unverifiable without DNA. CDR3 length equals 12 residues. Germline CDR1 is SEHNR and CDR2 is FQNEAQ (reference sequence).

The CDR3 sequence is CASSQDRGYTF. The chain has TRBV4-1 and TRBJ1-2. The CDR3 extends over 11 amino acids. Germline V gene sequence: CDR1 MGHRA, CDR2 YSYEKL.

The rearrangement joins TRBV27 to TRBJ2-4; the D call of TRBD2 rests on TCRdb alone, since no DNA is present to check it. The CDR3 runs 14 residues. Germline CDR1 MNHEY, CDR2 SMNVEV (reference sequence). CDR3 in amino acids: CASSLGGEANIQYF.

The chain uses TRBV11-2 and TRBJ2-1; no DNA is available, so the TRBD2 call from TCRdb remains unchecked. CDR1 is SGHAT, CDR2 FQNNGV, per germline. CDR3 length: 14 amino acids. The CDR3 is CASSSSGNRNEQFF.

This clonotype is classed as medium-sized by frequency. The gene calls are TRBV5-4 and TRBJ2-1; lacking DNA, the TRBD1 call made by TCRdb goes unchecked. The CDR3 runs to 14 residues. From germline, CDR1 is SGHNT and CDR2 YYREEE (reference sequence). This CDR3 is CASSASGQGLEQFF.

The CDR3 loop reads CASDDGGRSSYEQYF. V gene TRBV5-1 combines with J gene TRBJ2-7; TCRdb designates TRBD1, a call that cannot be tested without DNA. Per the germline V gene, CDR1 is SGHRS and CDR2 is YFSETQ. This CDR3 has 15 amino acids.

The chain links TRBV7-9 to TRBJ2-5. The CDR3 length is 16 residues. Germline values: CDR1 SEHNR, CDR2 FQNEAQ (reference sequence). The CDR3 is CASSFSAKLYQETQYF.